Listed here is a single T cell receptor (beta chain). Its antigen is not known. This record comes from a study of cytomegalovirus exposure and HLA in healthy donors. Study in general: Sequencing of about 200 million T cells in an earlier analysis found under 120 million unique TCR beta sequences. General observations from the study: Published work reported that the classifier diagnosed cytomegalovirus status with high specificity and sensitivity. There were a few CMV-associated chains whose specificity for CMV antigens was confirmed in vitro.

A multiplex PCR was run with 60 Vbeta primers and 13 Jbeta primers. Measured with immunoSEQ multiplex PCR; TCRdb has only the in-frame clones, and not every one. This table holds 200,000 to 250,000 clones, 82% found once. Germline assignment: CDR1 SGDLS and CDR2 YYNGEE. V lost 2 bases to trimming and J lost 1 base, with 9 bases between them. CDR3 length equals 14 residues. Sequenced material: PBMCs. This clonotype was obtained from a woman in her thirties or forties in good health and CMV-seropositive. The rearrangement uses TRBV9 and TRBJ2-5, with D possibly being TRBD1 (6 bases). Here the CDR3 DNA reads TGTGCCAGCAGCGTTACAGGGTTCCAAGAGACCCAGTACTTC. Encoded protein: CASSVTGFQETQYF.